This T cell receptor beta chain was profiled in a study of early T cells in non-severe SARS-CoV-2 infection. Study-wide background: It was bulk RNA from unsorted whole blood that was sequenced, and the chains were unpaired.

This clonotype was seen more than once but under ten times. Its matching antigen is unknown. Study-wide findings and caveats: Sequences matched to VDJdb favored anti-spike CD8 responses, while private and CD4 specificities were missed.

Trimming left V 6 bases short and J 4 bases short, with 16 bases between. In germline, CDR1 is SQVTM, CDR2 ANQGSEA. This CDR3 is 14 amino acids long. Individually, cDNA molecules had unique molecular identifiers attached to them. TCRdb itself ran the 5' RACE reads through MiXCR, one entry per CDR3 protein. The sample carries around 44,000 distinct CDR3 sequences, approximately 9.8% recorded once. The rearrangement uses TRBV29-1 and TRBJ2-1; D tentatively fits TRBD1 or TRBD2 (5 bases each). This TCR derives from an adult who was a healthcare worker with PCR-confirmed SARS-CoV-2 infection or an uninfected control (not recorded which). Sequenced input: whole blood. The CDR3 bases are TGCAGCGTCCCGGGACGGGCTGTATACAATGAGCAGTTCTTC. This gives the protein CSVPGRAVYNEQFF.